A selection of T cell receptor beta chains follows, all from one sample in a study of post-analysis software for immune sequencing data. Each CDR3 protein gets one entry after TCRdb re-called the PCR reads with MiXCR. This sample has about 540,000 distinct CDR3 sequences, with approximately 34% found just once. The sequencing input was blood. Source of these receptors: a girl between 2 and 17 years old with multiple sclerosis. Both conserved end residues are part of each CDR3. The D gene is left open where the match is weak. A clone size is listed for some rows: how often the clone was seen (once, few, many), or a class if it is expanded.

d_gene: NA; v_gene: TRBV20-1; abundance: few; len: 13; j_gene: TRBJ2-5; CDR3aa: CSARVRHKETQYF; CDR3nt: TGCAGTGCTAGAGTTAGGCATAAGGAGACCCAGTACTTC
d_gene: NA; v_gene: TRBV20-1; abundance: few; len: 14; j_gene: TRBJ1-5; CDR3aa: CSARAGGAYQPQHF; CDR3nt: TGCAGTGCTAGAGCGGGGGGGGCCTATCAGCCCCAGCATTTT
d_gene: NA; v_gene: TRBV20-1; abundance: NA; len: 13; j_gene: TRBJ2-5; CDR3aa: CSARDPVGGTQYF; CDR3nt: TGCAGTGCTAGAGATCCAGTGGGCGGGACCCAGTACTTC
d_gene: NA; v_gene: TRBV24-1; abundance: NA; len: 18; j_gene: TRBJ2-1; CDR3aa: CATSDPRDWLSSYNEQFF; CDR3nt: TGTGCCACCAGTGATCCTCGGGACTGGCTAAGCTCCTACAATGAGCAGTTCTTC
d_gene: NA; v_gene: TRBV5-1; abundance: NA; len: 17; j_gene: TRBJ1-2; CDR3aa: CASSPGLGWTDPYGYTF; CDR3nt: TGCGCCAGCAGCCCGGGTCTCGGTTGGACGGATCCCTATGGCTACACCTTC
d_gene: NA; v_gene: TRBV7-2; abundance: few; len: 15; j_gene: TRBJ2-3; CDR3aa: CASSLTTGAGDTQYF; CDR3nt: TGTGCCAGCAGCTTAACTACTGGGGCGGGGGATACGCAGTATTTT
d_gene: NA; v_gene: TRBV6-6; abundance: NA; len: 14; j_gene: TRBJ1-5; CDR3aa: CSSTYRAGDQPQHF; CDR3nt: TGTTCCAGCACATACAGGGCCGGAGATCAGCCCCAGCATTTT
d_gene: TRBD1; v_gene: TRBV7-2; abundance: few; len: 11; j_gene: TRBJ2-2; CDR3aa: CASSLATGVFF; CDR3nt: TGTGCCAGCAGCCTCGCGACAGGGGTGTTTTTT
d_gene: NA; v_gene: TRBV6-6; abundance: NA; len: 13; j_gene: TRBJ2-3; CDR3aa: CASLISSTDTQYF; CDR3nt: TGTGCCAGCCTCATTTCTAGCACAGATACGCAGTATTTT
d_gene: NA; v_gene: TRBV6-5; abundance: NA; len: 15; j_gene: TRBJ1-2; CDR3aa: CASSYSRAENYGYTF; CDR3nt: TGTGCCAGCAGTTACTCGCGGGCAGAGAACTATGGCTACACCTTC
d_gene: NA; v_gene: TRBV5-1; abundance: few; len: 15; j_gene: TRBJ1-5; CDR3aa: CASSLAPGSNQPQHF; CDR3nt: TGCGCCAGCAGCTTGGCCCCTGGGAGCAATCAGCCCCAGCATTTT
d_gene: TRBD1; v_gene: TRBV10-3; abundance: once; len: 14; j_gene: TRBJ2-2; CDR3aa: CAINRQGTTGELFF; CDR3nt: TGTGCCATTAACCGACAGGGAACCACCGGGGAGCTGTTTTTT
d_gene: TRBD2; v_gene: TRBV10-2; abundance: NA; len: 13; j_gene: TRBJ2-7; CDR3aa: CASRAGRGREQYF; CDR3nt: TGCGCCAGCAGAGCGGGGCGGGGGAGGGAGCAGTACTTC
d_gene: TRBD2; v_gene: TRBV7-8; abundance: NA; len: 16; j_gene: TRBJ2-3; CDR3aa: CASSPGTRVASDTQYF; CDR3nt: TGTGCCAGCAGCCCCGGGACTAGGGTTGCTTCAGATACGCAGTATTTT
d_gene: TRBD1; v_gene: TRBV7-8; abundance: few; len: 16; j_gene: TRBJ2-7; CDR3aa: CASSSSEGTGGYEQYF; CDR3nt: TGTGCCAGCAGCTCCTCCGAAGGGACAGGGGGTTACGAGCAGTACTTC
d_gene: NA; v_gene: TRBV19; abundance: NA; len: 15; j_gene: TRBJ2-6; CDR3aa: CASSIIASGANVLTF; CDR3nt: TGTGCCAGTAGTATTATCGCGTCTGGGGCCAACGTCCTGACTTTC
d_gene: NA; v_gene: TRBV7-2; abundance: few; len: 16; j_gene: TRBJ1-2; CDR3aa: CASSLEGRGDYYGYTF; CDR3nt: TGTGCCAGCAGCTTAGAGGGCAGGGGAGATTACTATGGCTACACCTTC
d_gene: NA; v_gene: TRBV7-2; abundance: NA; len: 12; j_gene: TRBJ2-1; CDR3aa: CASSLIHGTQFF; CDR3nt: TGTGCCAGCAGCTTAATTCACGGGACCCAGTTCTTC
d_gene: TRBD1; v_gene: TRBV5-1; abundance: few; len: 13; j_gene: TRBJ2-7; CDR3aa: CASSLTGDYEQYF; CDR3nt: TGTGCCAGCAGCTTAACAGGGGACTACGAGCAGTACTTC
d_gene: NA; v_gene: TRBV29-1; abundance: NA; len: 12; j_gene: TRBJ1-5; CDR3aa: CSVTGDNQPQHF; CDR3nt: TGCAGCGTTACCGGGGACAATCAGCCCCAGCATTTT
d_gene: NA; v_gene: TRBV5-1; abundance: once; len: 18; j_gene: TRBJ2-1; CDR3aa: CASSFGGGGRDSYFEQFF; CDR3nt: TGCGCCAGCAGCTTTGGTGGGGGGGGCCGGGACTCCTACTTTGAGCAGTTCTTC
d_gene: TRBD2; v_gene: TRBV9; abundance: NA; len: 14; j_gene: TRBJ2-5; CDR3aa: CASSVYGGAETQYF; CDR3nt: TGTGCCAGCAGCGTTTACGGGGGGGCAGAGACCCAGTACTTC
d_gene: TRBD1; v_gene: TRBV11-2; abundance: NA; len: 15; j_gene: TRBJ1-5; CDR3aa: CASSPTTGTDQPQHF; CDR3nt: TGTGCCAGCAGCCCCACGACAGGGACGGATCAGCCCCAGCATTTT
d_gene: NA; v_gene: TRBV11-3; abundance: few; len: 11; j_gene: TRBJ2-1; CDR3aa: CASKGGGEQFF; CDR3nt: TGTGCCAGCAAAGGGGGAGGGGAGCAGTTCTTC